A selection of T cell receptor beta chains follows, all from one sample in a study of T cells after somatic rescue of genetic block. The table came from immunoSEQ multiplex PCR; TCRdb's copy has only in-frame clones and leaves some out. The data show 68,000 or so clones, less than 95% seen once. Sample: peripheral blood mononuclear cells (PBMCs). These receptor sequences come from a man aged 40-49 years. CDR3s include the opening cysteine and the closing phenylalanine or tryptophan. A D gene is named only where the DNA matches it firmly. Size is omitted from some rows. Given values are once, few, many or a class for expanded clones.

j_call cdr3_length clone_size v_call d_call cdr3_aa cdr3_nt
TRBJ1-2 12 . TRBV5-1 TRBD1 CASSSQGEGYTF TGCGCCAGCAGCTCACAGGGGGAAGGCTACACCTTC
TRBJ2-2 14 . TRBV7-8 . CASSLGGFAGELFF TGTGCCAGCAGCTTAGGGGGATTTGCCGGGGAGCTGTTTTTT
TRBJ1-1 13 . TRBV27 . CASSLGGRTEAFF TGTGCCAGCAGCTTAGGGGGACGGACTGAAGCTTTCTTT
TRBJ2-1 17 . TRBV11-3 . CASSDRSRQNTYNEQFF TGTGCCAGCAGCGATAGATCTCGACAGAACACCTACAATGAGCAGTTCTTC
TRBJ1-5 14 . TRBV30 . CAWSGVLSNQPQHF TGTGCCTGGAGTGGGGTTTTGAGCAATCAGCCCCAGCATTTT
TRBJ2-1 14 . TRBV5-1 . CASSLSTSYNEQFF TGCGCCAGCAGCTTATCCACCTCCTACAATGAGCAGTTCTTC
TRBJ1-1 14 . TRBV19 . CASMEGRVITEAFF TGTGCCAGTATGGAAGGTCGAGTGATCACTGAAGCTTTCTTT
TRBJ2-3 17 . TRBV18 . CASSSTVAGRNTDTQYF TGTGCCAGCTCAAGCACTGTCGCAGGGAGGAACACAGATACGCAGTATTTT
TRBJ2-3 15 . TRBV11-2 TRBD2 CASSLRTSGFDTQYF TGTGCCAGCAGCCTCCGGACTAGCGGTTTTGATACGCAGTATTTT
TRBJ1-1 14 . TRBV5-1 . CASSLSGPGGEAFF TGCGCCAGCAGCTTGTCGGGCCCCGGGGGTGAAGCTTTCTTT
TRBJ2-1 14 . TRBV10-2 . CASSESPFFQAQFF TGCGCCAGCAGTGAGTCCCCATTTTTCCAAGCGCAGTTCTTC
TRBJ1-2 13 . TRBV10-3 . CAISERTDYGYTF TGTGCCATCAGTGAAAGGACAGACTATGGCTACACCTTC
TRBJ2-4 17 . TRBV18 . CASSPLEGALAKNIQYF TGTGCCAGCTCACCACTGGAAGGGGCTCTAGCCAAAAACATTCAGTACTTC
TRBJ1-1 14 . TRBV6-5 . CASSYLGLQTEAFF TGTGCCAGCAGTTACCTCGGATTGCAGACTGAAGCTTTCTTT
TRBJ2-3 18 . TRBV13 TRBD2 CASSLEVSGRSSTDTQYF TGTGCCAGCAGCTTAGAAGTTTCCGGGAGGTCTAGCACAGATACGCAGTATTTT
TRBJ1-1 14 . TRBV4-1 . CASSRAGLNTEAFF TGCGCCAGCAGCCGAGCAGGACTGAACACTGAAGCTTTCTTT
TRBJ2-3 14 . TRBV2 TRBD2 CAVQRGHPPDTQYF TGTGCCGTACAGCGGGGCCACCCCCCAGATACGCAGTATTTT
TRBJ1-2 15 . TRBV4-1 . CASSQIQATNYGYTF TGCGCCAGCAGCCAAATACAGGCAACTAACTATGGCTACACCTTC
TRBJ2-1 11 . TRBV6-5 . CASTSGNEQFF TGTGCCAGCACCTCAGGTAATGAGCAGTTCTTC
TRBJ2-5 14 . TRBV4-3 . CASSPRTARQTQYF TGCGCCAGCAGCCCCCGGACGGCGAGACAGACCCAGTACTTC
TRBJ2-7 14 . TRBV5-1 . CASSLGGRTYEQYF TGCGCCAGCAGCCTTGGTGGGAGGACCTACGAGCAGTACTTC
TRBJ2-1 16 . TRBV27 . CASSATDWSSYNEQFF TGTGCCAGCAGTGCAACGGACTGGAGCTCCTACAATGAGCAGTTCTTC
TRBJ1-2 15 . TRBV5-1 TRBD1 CASSVRQGRRDGYTF TGCGCCAGCAGCGTACGACAGGGAAGGAGGGATGGCTACACCTTC
TRBJ1-1 14 . TRBV5-1 . CASSPGMGYTEAFF TGCGCCAGCAGCCCGGGGATGGGGTACACTGAAGCTTTCTTT
TRBJ2-3 12 . TRBV9 . CASSVSTDTQYF TGTGCCAGCAGCGTTAGTACAGATACGCAGTATTTT
TRBJ2-2 13 . TRBV30 . CAWSRSGGGELFF TGTGCCTGGAGTCGTAGCGGTGGCGGGGAGCTGTTTTTT
TRBJ2-7 15 . TRBV5-4 TRBD2 CASSFPSGRAYEQYF TGTGCCAGCAGCTTTCCTAGCGGGAGGGCCTACGAGCAGTACTTC
TRBJ2-7 12 . TRBV11-2 . CASSFTGTEQYF TGTGCCAGCAGCTTCACAGGGACCGAGCAGTACTTC
TRBJ2-7 14 few TRBV28 TRBD1 CASNTRDSEGEQYF TGTGCCAGCAACACTAGGGACAGCGAAGGGGAGCAGTACTTC
TRBJ2-5 12 . TRBV29-1 TRBD1 CSTQGAEETQYF TGCAGCACCCAGGGGGCCGAGGAGACCCAGTACTTC
TRBJ1-2 12 . TRBV6-5 . CASSQWGGGYTF TGTGCCAGCAGTCAGTGGGGGGGCGGCTACACCTTC
TRBJ2-7 16 . TRBV7-9 . CASSLPQAGASYEQYF TGTGCCAGCAGCTTACCCCAGGCAGGGGCCTCCTACGAGCAGTACTTC
TRBJ1-3 15 . TRBV11-2 . CASSFVAGPGNTIYF TGTGCCAGCAGCTTTGTGGCAGGGCCTGGAAACACCATATATTTT
TRBJ2-7 15 . TRBV28 TRBD2 CASSRSGTTTYEQYF TGTGCCAGCAGTAGATCCGGGACTACAACGTACGAGCAGTACTTC
TRBJ2-7 15 . TRBV18 TRBD1 CASSPRTGAMYEQYF TGTGCCAGCTCACCCCGCACAGGGGCGATGTACGAGCAGTACTTC
TRBJ1-1 15 . TRBV18 . CASSPGVPMNTEAFF TGTGCCAGCTCGCCCGGGGTCCCGATGAACACTGAAGCTTTCTTT
TRBJ1-5 15 . TRBV6-1 . CASSEAGGSPQPQHF TGTGCCAGCAGTGAAGCCGGCGGGTCACCTCAGCCCCAGCATTTT
TRBJ2-1 17 . TRBV4-1 TRBD1 CASSQASTGAIINEQFF TGCGCCAGCAGCCAAGCTTCGACAGGGGCTATTATCAATGAGCAGTTCTTC
TRBJ1-2 16 . TRBV25-1 . CASSARQGKGNYGYTF TGTGCCAGCAGCGCTCGGCAGGGCAAGGGGAACTATGGCTACACCTTC
TRBJ2-1 15 . TRBV21-1 . CASVLAGEYYNEQFF TGTGCCAGCGTATTAGCGGGAGAATACTACAATGAGCAGTTCTTC
TRBJ2-7 12 . TRBV18 . CASSPERVEQYF TGTGCCAGCTCACCTGAGAGGGTCGAGCAGTACTTC
TRBJ2-3 15 . TRBV28 . CASSPRHLPTDTQYF TGTGCCAGCAGTCCCCGTCATTTGCCCACAGATACGCAGTATTTT
TRBJ1-6 15 . TRBV7-8 . CASTTKVSYNSPLHF TGTGCCAGCACCACGAAAGTATCCTATAATTCACCCCTCCACTTT
TRBJ2-5 15 . TRBV7-9 TRBD1 CASSLWTTGEETQYF TGTGCCAGCAGCCTCTGGACGACAGGGGAGGAGACCCAGTACTTC
TRBJ2-1 17 . TRBV5-1 TRBD2 CASSLLSLGLANNEQFF TGCGCCAGCAGCCTTTTATCCCTGGGACTAGCAAACAATGAGCAGTTCTTC
TRBJ2-7 15 . TRBV19 . CASRVRDTHSYEQYF TGTGCCAGTAGGGTCCGGGACACTCACTCCTACGAGCAGTACTTC
TRBJ1-1 15 few TRBV19 TRBD1 CASIEGQYMNTEAFF TGTGCCAGTATAGAGGGACAGTACATGAACACTGAAGCTTTCTTT
TRBJ2-1 15 . TRBV10-2 . CASSESGKGGNEQFF TGCGCCAGCAGTGAGTCCGGGAAGGGTGGCAATGAGCAGTTCTTC
TRBJ2-7 14 . TRBV10-3 TRBD1 CAITETGFNYEQYF TGTGCCATCACCGAGACAGGGTTTAATTACGAGCAGTACTTC